A single sample gave rise to the 9 T cell receptor beta chains below, sequenced in a study of blood T cell repertoires in COVID-19. This table comes from immunoSEQ multiplex PCR, and its TCRdb copy is limited to in-frame clones, with some not included. The sample records about 40,000 clones, around 90% being singletons. Sample: peripheral blood. Source of these receptors: a man aged 60 to 69 with acute or convalescent COVID-19.

J is TRBJ2-2 and V is TRBV5-5; the D gene is possibly TRBD2 (6 bases). The CDR3 is 16 amino acids. Germline CDR1 SGHKS, CDR2 YYEKEE (reference sequence). Between the trimmed V and J ends, which lost 2 bases and 0 bases, there was a span of 11 bases. The CDR3: CASSFSGGANTGELFF. The CDR3 DNA follows: TGTGCCAGCAGCTTTTCTGGCGGGGCGAACACCGGGGAGCTGTTTTTT. Filled out from reference TRBV5-5 and TRBJ2-2, the complete variable domain reads DAGVTQSPTHLIKTRGQQVTLRCSPISGHKSVSWYQQVLGQGPQFIFQYYEKEERGRGNFPDRFSARQFPNYSSELNVNALLLGDSALYLCASSFSGGANTGELFFGEGSRLTVL.

In this sample, this clone turned up once. The chain links TRBV3-1 (or the pseudogene TRBV3-2) to TRBJ1-1; the D is unclear. Trimming left V 4 bases short and J 2 bases short, with 11 bases between. This CDR3 spans 14 amino acids. CDR1 is LGHDT and CDR2 is YNNKEL in the germline V gene (reference sequence). The CDR3, as DNA: TGTGCCAGCAGCCCCCATTCCCAAAACACTGAAGCTTTCTTT. Translation gives CASSPHSQNTEAFF.

The gene calls are TRBV15 and TRBJ2-1; D remains ambiguous. The CDR3 totals 14 residues. Germline CDR1 LNHNV, CDR2 YYDKDF (reference sequence). Trimming shortened V by 0 bases and J by 9 bases, and 12 bases separated the two germline ends. The CDR3 protein is CATSRDVVSGEQFF. For the CDR3, the DNA is TGTGCCACCAGCAGAGATGTCGTATCGGGTGAGCAGTTCTTC.

V usage is TRBV27 and J usage is TRBJ2-3; D not certain. CDR1 is MNHEY, CDR2 SMNVEV, per germline (reference sequence). V was clipped by 0 bases and J by 0 bases, with 4 bases between them. This CDR3 is 14 amino acids long. CDR3 bases: TGTGCCAGCAGTTTATCACAAAGCACAGATACGCAGTATTTT. Encoded protein: CASSLSQSTDTQYF.

The chain uses TRBV2 and TRBJ1-1; possible D gene TRBD1, 6 bases. Germline V gives CDR1 SNHLY, CDR2 FYNNEI. The V and J ends lost 5 bases and 2 bases respectively, with 9 bases between them. The CDR3 runs to 13 residues. Here the CDR3 reads CASSQDRNTEAFF. DNA of the CDR3: TGTGCCAGCAGTCAGGACAGAAACACTGAAGCTTTCTTT.

The chain links TRBV5-1 to TRBJ2-1; D tentatively reads TRBD1 or TRBD2 (6 bases each). Germline CDR1 and CDR2: SGHRS and YFSETQ. The CDR3 is made up of 12 amino acids. The V end lost 4 bases, the J end lost 9 bases, and 11 bases lay between the germline ends. CDR3: CASSVEGVEQFF. CDR3 in DNA: TGCGCCAGCAGCGTGGAGGGGGTTGAGCAGTTCTTC.

The gene calls are TRBV6-6 and TRBJ1-2; D call uncertain. CDR1 is MNHNY, CDR2 SVGAGI, per germline (reference sequence). V was shortened by 2 bases and J by 2 bases, with 6 bases between the two germline ends. The CDR3 extends over 13 amino acids. The CDR3 protein is CASSYRENYGYTF. The CDR3 nucleotides read TGTGCCAGCAGTTACCGGGAAAACTATGGCTACACCTTC.

The chain links TRBV4-3 to TRBJ1-5; D uncertain. V was trimmed by 1 base and J by 0 bases, leaving 7 bases between them. The CDR3 has 15 amino acids. CDR1 is LGHNA, CDR2 YSLEER, per germline. CDR3 sequence reads: CASSQVVSSNQPQHF. DNA of the CDR3: TGCGCCAGCAGCCAAGTGGTCAGTAGCAATCAGCCCCAGCATTTT.

This chain connects TRBV19 to TRBJ2-7; possibly TRBD1 for D (5 bases). CDR3 size: 17 residues. V gave up 7 bases and J gave up 4 bases, with 26 bases separating them. Germline values: CDR1 LNHDA, CDR2 SQIVND (reference sequence). CDR3: CASIYPSGRAVEYEQYF. CDR3 coding DNA: TGTGCCAGTATCTATCCGTCGGGCAGGGCCGTGGAGTACGAGCAGTACTTC.